These 22 T cell receptor beta chains were sequenced from one sample in a study of T cell changes during pregnancy in multiple sclerosis. The data were produced by immunoSEQ multiplex PCR, yet TCRdb's version contains in-frame clones alone and is incomplete. The sample has some 60,000 clones; about nine tenths are singletons. Specimen: peripheral blood, collected in the first trimester of pregnancy. The receptors were sampled from a female donor in good health, enrolled as a control in a pregnancy study.

The chain has TRBV5-1 and TRBJ2-7; perhaps TRBD2 as D (5 bases). This CDR3 is 12 amino acids long. V dropped 0 bases and J dropped 7 bases, with 8 bases sitting between them. The germline gives CDR1 SGHRS, CDR2 YFSETQ. CDR3 DNA sequence: TGCGCCAGCAGCTTGGGGTCGGGGGAGCAGTACTTC. Protein sequence: CASSLGSGEQYF.

This sequence joins TRBV7-8 and TRBJ2-3; maybe TRBD1 (5 bases). The germline CDR1 and CDR2 sequences are SGHVS and FQNEAQ. The CDR3 has 15 residues. V lost 0 bases to trimming and J lost 4 bases, with 11 bases between them. CDR3 nucleotide sequence: TGTGCCAGCAGCTTAGCCCGGACAAAAGCAGATACGCAGTATTTT. This sequence encodes CASSLARTKADTQYF.

This chain joins TRBV4-1 and TRBJ2-5; D remains ambiguous. The CDR3 runs 11 residues. Trimming removed 7 bases at V and 7 bases at J, with 10 bases between. CDR1 and CDR2 from the germline V gene are MGHRA and YSYEKL. The CDR3, as DNA: TGCGCCAGCACCCCCTTTCGGACCCAGTACTTC. Its protein product is CASTPFRTQYF.

V usage is TRBV20-1 and J usage is TRBJ2-1; the match to TRBD2 covers 9 bases. Germline V CDR1 and CDR2: DFQATT, SNEGSKA (reference sequence). V dropped 1 base and J dropped 13; count of bases not matched to a gene: 2. The CDR3 is 11 amino acids. CDR3 bases: TGCAGTGCTAGAGGACTAGCGGCCCAGTTCTTC. Translated, it gives CSARGLAAQFF.

V and J are TRBV19 and TRBJ1-2; D is possibly TRBD1 (6 bases). The CDR3 is made up of 15 amino acids. Trimming pared 5 bases from V and 1 base from J, leaving 14 bases between. CDR1 is LNHDA and CDR2 is SQIVND in the germline V gene (reference sequence). CDR3 loop: CASSPDRQVNYGYTF. For the CDR3, the DNA is TGTGCCAGTAGTCCAGATAGACAGGTTAACTATGGCTACACCTTC.

This chain uses TRBV4-2 with TRBJ2-3, with TRBD2 matching over 9 bases. CDR1 is LGHNA and CDR2 is YNFKEQ in the germline V gene. This CDR3 has 17 amino acids. Germline trimming cut 1 base from V and 4 bases from J; bases unmatched to any gene: 9. CDR3 residues: CASSQVGLAGPADTQYF. The CDR3, as DNA: TGTGCCAGCAGCCAAGTCGGGCTAGCGGGGCCGGCAGATACGCAGTATTTT.

The rearrangement uses TRBV6-4 and TRBJ2-7, with TRBD1 as a possible D gene (6 bases). CDR3 length equals 10 residues. From germline, CDR1 is MRHNA and CDR2 SNTAGT. Trimming removed 6 bases at V and 6 bases at J, with 6 bases between. The CDR3 protein is CASRQGEQYF. The CDR3 DNA reads TGTGCCAGCAGACAGGGCGAGCAGTACTTC.

The table lists this clone with a few counts. The J gene is TRBJ2-7, the V gene TRBV11-2; weak D call: TRBD1 (5 bases). Trimming removed 5 bases from V and 2 bases from J, with 13 bases in between. The CDR3 is 14 amino acids. CDR1 is SGHAT, CDR2 FQNNGV, per germline. This CDR3 is CASSQRQTTYEQYF. The CDR3 DNA sequence: TGTGCCAGCAGCCAGCGACAGACGACCTACGAGCAGTACTTC.

The V and J genes are TRBV28 and TRBJ2-5; possible D gene TRBD1, 5 bases. There are 14 residues in the CDR3. Deletions cut 2 bases from V and 2 bases from J, with 9 bases between. CDR1 is MDHEN, CDR2 SYDVKM, per germline. The CDR3 here is CASSLRQLQETQYF. The CDR3 DNA is TGTGCCAGCAGTTTACGACAGCTTCAAGAGACCCAGTACTTC.

The V gene is TRBV7-6, the J gene TRBJ2-7, with D tentatively TRBD2 (5 bases). The CDR3 spans 12 residues. Between the trimmed V and J ends, which lost 11 bases and 5 bases, there was a span of 16 bases. Looked up from germline, CDR1 is SGHVS and CDR2 is FNYEAQ. CDR3 residues: CASRGPSHEQYF. The CDR3 DNA is TGTGCCTCCCGAGGGCCATCCCACGAGCAGTACTTC.

The gene calls are TRBV5-1 and TRBJ1-2, with D possibly TRBD1 on 6 matching bases. The germline V gene has CDR1 SGHRS and CDR2 YFSETQ. The CDR3 is 15 residues long. V gave up 3 bases and J gave up 2 bases, with 14 bases separating them. The CDR3 here is CASSSPGHSNYGYTF. In DNA form, the CDR3 reads TGCGCCAGCAGCTCTCCGGGACATTCGAACTATGGCTACACCTTC.

The chain recombines TRBV30 with TRBJ1-5; 9 bases are shared with TRBD1. V gave up 0 bases and J gave up 9 bases; unmatched junction bases: 9. Germline values: CDR1 GTSNPN, CDR2 SVGIG (reference sequence). This CDR3 has 15 residues. CDR3 amino acids: CAWSVQGATPLPQHF. The CDR3 region has the DNA TGTGCCTGGAGTGTACAGGGGGCTACCCCTCTGCCCCAGCATTTT.

The rearrangement joins TRBV30 to TRBJ2-7, with a weak D call TRBD1 (6 bases). This CDR3 is built from 15 residues. The germline V and J ends were trimmed by 2 bases and 1 base, with 15 bases remaining between them. CDR1 and CDR2 from the germline V gene are GTSNPN and SVGIG (reference sequence). Here the CDR3 reads CAWSYGQPPSYEQYF. The CDR3 DNA follows: TGTGCCTGGAGTTACGGACAGCCCCCTTCCTACGAGCAGTACTTC.

This clone appeared once. The chain combines TRBV5-4 with TRBJ2-4; the D gene is possibly TRBD2 (7 bases). Germline V gene sequence: CDR1 SGHNT, CDR2 YYREEE (reference sequence). Deletions cut 4 bases from V and 8 bases from J, with 19 bases between. This CDR3 spans 15 amino acids. CDR3 nucleotides: TGTGCCAGCAGCCTAACGGGGGGCCCTAGCGACATTCAGTACTTC. Translated: CASSLTGGPSDIQYF. Combining the CDR3 with reference TRBV5-4 and TRBJ2-4 gives the whole variable domain ETGVTQSPTHLIKTRGQQVTLRCSSQSGHNTVSWYQQALGQGPQFIFQYYREEENGRGNFPPRFSGLQFPNYSSELNVNALELDDSALYLCASSLTGGPSDIQYFGAGTRLSVL.

The rearrangement uses TRBV27 and TRBJ1-5; TRBD1 might be the D (5 bases). The CDR3 has 15 residues. Trimming took 7 bases from V and 3 from J, leaving 16 bases between them. Germline CDR1 and CDR2: MNHEY and SMNVEV (reference sequence). Here the CDR3 reads CASKGGQALNQPQHF. The CDR3, as DNA: TGTGCCAGCAAGGGCGGACAAGCGCTCAATCAGCCCCAGCATTTT.

V gene TRBV18 combines with J gene TRBJ1-2; D possibly corresponds to TRBD1 (6 bases). Germline V CDR1 and CDR2: KGHSH, LQKENI. The V end lost 1 base, the J end lost 4 bases, and 19 bases lay between the germline ends. The CDR3 totals 17 residues. As DNA, the CDR3 is TGTGCCAGCTCACCACGGATCACTGACAGGCAATCCTATGGCTACACCTTC. This translates into CASSPRITDRQSYGYTF.

The V call is TRBV6-5, the J call TRBJ1-2; D call uncertain. The ends were cut back, 2 bases at V and 8 bases at J, with 12 bases in the middle. CDR1 MNHEY and CDR2 SVGAGI come from the germline V gene. The CDR3 contains 13 residues. CDR3 DNA: TGTGCCAGCAGTTACAGCGGGTCGGAGGGCTACACCTTC. Protein sequence: CASSYSGSEGYTF.

By frequency in the sample, this clone is medium-sized. This chain joins TRBV6-4 and TRBJ2-1; 10 bases are shared with TRBD2. The CDR3 contains 15 residues. With 0 bases clipped from V and 5 bases from J, the junction kept 1 base outside the gene matches. Looked up from germline, CDR1 is MRHNA and CDR2 is SNTAGT. The CDR3 sequence: CASSDSLAGNNEQFF. In DNA form, the CDR3 reads TGTGCCAGCAGTGACTCACTAGCGGGAAACAATGAGCAGTTCTTC.

This chain links TRBV5-4 with TRBJ2-1, with TRBD2 matching over 7 bases. This CDR3 is built from 15 residues. Unmatched junction bases numbered 4, after V lost 4 bases and J lost 0 bases. CDR1 and CDR2 from the germline V gene are SGHNT and YYREEE (reference sequence). The CDR3 DNA reads as TGTGCCAGCAGCCGCGGGGGATCCTCCTACAATGAGCAGTTCTTC. Protein sequence: CASSRGGSSYNEQFF.

J is TRBJ2-1 and V is TRBV4-2, with TRBD2 matching over 10 bases. The CDR3 consists of 16 residues. The J segment lost 7 bases and the V segment lost 4 bases, leaving 10 bases of the junction unmatched. Germline CDR1 reads LGHNA; CDR2 reads YNFKEQ. CDR3 nucleotides: TGTGCCAGCAGCCCGGGACTAGCGAGTGAGGGGAATGAGCAGTTCTTC. Translated: CASSPGLASEGNEQFF.

The chain employs TRBV4-1 and TRBJ2-7; perhaps TRBD1 as D (5 bases). The CDR3 runs 16 residues. Between the trimmed V and J ends, which lost 1 base and 4 bases, there was a span of 17 bases. Germline-derived CDR1 and CDR2 are MGHRA and YSYEKL. In DNA, the CDR3 is TGCGCCAGCAGCCAAGTCGGTGGGGCCGCTATTTACGAGCAGTACTTC. Amino acid sequence: CASSQVGGAAIYEQYF.

This clone was picked up a small number of times. J is TRBJ2-7 and V is TRBV5-1; D may be TRBD2 (6 bases). From germline, CDR1 is SGHRS and CDR2 YFSETQ. CDR3 length: 12 residues. Trimming left V 0 bases short and J 8 bases short, with 9 bases between. The CDR3 is CASSLEGGKQYF. The CDR3 coding sequence is TGCGCCAGCAGCTTGGAAGGAGGGAAGCAGTACTTC.